The 6 T cell receptor beta chains below all came from one sample that was sequenced in a study of siplizumab effects on memory and regulatory T cells. Assay used: immunoSEQ multiplex PCR; TCRdb lists only in-frame clones, some missing. The table records about 91,000 clones, roughly 97% of them present only once. Sequenced: naive CD4+ T cells sorted from blood. Receptors were obtained from a human donor in good health.

V gene TRBV5-6 combines with J gene TRBJ2-7; 8 bases match TRBD1. Germline assignment: CDR1 SGHDT and CDR2 YYEEEE. The length of the CDR3 is 13 residues. The J segment lost 6 bases and the V segment lost 4 bases, leaving 6 bases of the junction unmatched. The CDR3 coding sequence is TGTGCCAGCAGCCTCCCGGACAGGGCCGAGCAGTACTTC. Translating gives CASSLPDRAEQYF.

V is TRBV5-1 and J is TRBJ2-3, with 8 bases fitting TRBD2. This CDR3 has 16 amino acids. V lost 4 bases to trimming and J lost 1 base; unmatched junction nucleotides: 8. CDR1 is SGHRS and CDR2 is YFSETQ in the germline V gene. CDR3 nucleotide sequence: TGCGCCAGCAGCCTGGGCGGTAGCGGGGGCACAGATACGCAGTATTTT. It translates to CASSLGGSGGTDTQYF. The entire variable domain, with the rest obtained from reference TRBV5-1 and TRBJ2-3, is as follows: KAGVTQTPRYLIKTRGQQVTLSCSPISGHRSVSWYQQTPGQGLQFLFEYFSETQRNKGNFPGRFSGRQFSNSRSEMNVSTLELGDSALYLCASSLGGSGGTDTQYFGPGTRLTVL.

To note about this clone: The sample carries other DNA sequences with the same CDR3. The chain has TRBV5-1 and TRBJ2-3, with D perhaps TRBD2 (6 bases). Trimming took off 0 bases at V and 1 base at J, with 9 bases between the two ends. Germline CDR1 and CDR2: SGHRS and YFSETQ. This CDR3 is built from 15 residues. The CDR3 coding sequence is TGCGCCAGCAGCTTGGGCGGGGTCGGCACAGATACGCAGTATTTT. Translating gives CASSLGGVGTDTQYF.

This clone has just one count. The chain combines TRBV11-2 with TRBJ2-2; D unclear. The ends were cut back, 2 bases at V and 4 bases at J, with 8 bases in the middle. The CDR3 consists of 14 residues. CDR1 SGHAT and CDR2 FQNNGV come from the germline V gene. The CDR3 here is CASSLWQSTGELFF. The DNA for the CDR3 is TGTGCCAGCAGCTTATGGCAGAGCACCGGGGAGCTGTTTTTT.

V is TRBV7-9 and J is TRBJ1-1; no clear D. Germline V gene data show CDR1 as SEHNR and CDR2 as FQNEAQ (reference sequence). The length of the CDR3 is 13 residues. The V end was cut by 1 base, the J end by 2 bases, with 5 bases between. CDR3 nucleotide sequence: TGTGCCAGCAGCTTAGAGGTCAACACTGAAGCTTTCTTT. Protein: CASSLEVNTEAFF.

V is TRBV5-1 and J is TRBJ2-1; D is ambiguous. CDR3 size: 13 residues. The V gene's germline CDR1 is SGHRS and CDR2 YFSETQ. Trimming shortened V by 1 base and J by 9 bases, and 11 bases separated the two germline ends. CDR3 region: CASSLNPAGEQFF. The CDR3, as DNA: TGCGCCAGCAGCTTGAATCCGGCAGGTGAGCAGTTCTTC.